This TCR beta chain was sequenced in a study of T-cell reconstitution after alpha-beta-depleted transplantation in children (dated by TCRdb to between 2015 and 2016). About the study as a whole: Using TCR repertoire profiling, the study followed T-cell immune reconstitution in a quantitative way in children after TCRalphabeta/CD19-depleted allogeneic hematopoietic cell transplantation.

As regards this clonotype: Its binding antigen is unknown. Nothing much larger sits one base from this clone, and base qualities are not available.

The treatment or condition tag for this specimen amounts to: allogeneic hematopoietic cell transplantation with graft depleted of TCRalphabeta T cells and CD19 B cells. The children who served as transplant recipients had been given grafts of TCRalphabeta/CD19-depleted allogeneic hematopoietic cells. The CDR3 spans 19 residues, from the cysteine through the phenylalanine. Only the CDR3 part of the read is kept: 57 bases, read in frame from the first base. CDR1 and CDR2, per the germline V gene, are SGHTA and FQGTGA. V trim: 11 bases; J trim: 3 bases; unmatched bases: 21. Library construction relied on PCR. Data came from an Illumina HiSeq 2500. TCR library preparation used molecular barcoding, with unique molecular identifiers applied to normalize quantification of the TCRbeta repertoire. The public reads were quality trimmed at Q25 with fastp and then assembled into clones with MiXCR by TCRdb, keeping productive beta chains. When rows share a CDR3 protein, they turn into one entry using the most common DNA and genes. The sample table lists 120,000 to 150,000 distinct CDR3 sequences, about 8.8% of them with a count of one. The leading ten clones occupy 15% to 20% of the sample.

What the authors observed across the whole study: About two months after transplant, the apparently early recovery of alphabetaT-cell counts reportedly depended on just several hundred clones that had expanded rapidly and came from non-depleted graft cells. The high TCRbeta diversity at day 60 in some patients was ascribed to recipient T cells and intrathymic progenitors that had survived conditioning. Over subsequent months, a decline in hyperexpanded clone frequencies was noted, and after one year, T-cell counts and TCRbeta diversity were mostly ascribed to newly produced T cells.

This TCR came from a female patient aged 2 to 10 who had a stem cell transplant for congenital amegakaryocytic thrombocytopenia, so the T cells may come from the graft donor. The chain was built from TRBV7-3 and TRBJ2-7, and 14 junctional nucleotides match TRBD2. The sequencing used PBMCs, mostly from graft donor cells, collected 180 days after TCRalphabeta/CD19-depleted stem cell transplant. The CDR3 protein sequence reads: CACCPRRGQGTSGSYEQYF. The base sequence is TGTGCCTGCTGCCCGCGGAGGGGACAGGGGACTAGCGGGAGCTACGAGCAGTACTTC. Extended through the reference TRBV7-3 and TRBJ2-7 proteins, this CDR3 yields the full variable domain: GAGVSQTPSNKVTEKGKYVELRCDPISGHTALYWYRQSLGQGPEFLIYFQGTGAADDSGLPNDRFFAVRPEGSVSTLKIQRTERGDSAVYLCACCPRRGQGTSGSYEQYFGPGTRLTVT.